These T cell receptor beta chains were read from a single sample in a study of vaccination and CD4 T cells after COVID-19. Antigens for these TCRs are unknown. TCRdb re-called the PCR reads with MiXCR, one entry per CDR3 protein. The sample has approximately 15,000 distinct CDR3 sequences; about 26% are singletons. Sequencing used cultured CD4+ T cells from blood. The receptors stem from a human donor with COVID-19. Each CDR3 is given with its conserved first and last residue. A D gene is named only where the DNA matches it firmly. Clone size is shown for a subset of rows, as once, few, many or a class of expanded clone.

j_call v_call d_call clone_size cdr3_aa cdr3_nt
TRBJ2-4 TRBV15 - - CATSRAFTSENIQYF TGTGCCACCAGCAGAGCGTTTACGTCCGAGAACATTCAGTACTTC
TRBJ2-2 TRBV12-3/TRBV12-4 - - CASSPGGGSAGELFF TGTGCCAGCAGTCCAGGGGGGGGATCGGCCGGGGAGCTGTTTTTT
TRBJ1-2 TRBV2 TRBD1 - CASRVQTGGVGNYGYTF TGTGCCAGCAGAGTACAGACAGGGGGCGTTGGAAACTATGGCTACACCTTC
TRBJ2-3 TRBV11-2 - - CASSPRGGRLGDTQYF TGTGCCAGCAGCCCCAGGGGGGGACGACTAGGAGATACGCAGTATTTT
TRBJ1-5 TRBV6-4 - few CASSVNSGQPQHF TGTGCCAGCAGTGTTAACAGTGGGCAGCCCCAGCATTTT
TRBJ2-2 TRBV19 - few CASRDGAHTNTGELFF TGTGCCAGTAGGGATGGGGCTCATACGAACACCGGGGAGCTGTTTTTT
TRBJ2-3 TRBV7-2 - - CASSSFTDTQYF TGTGCCAGCAGCTCGTTCACAGATACGCAGTATTTT
TRBJ2-5 TRBV7-2 - - CASSPTRAETQYF TGTGCCAGCAGCCCTACCCGGGCGGAGACCCAGTACTTC
TRBJ1-1 TRBV4-3 - few CASSRWTENTEAFF TGCGCCAGCAGTAGATGGACGGAGAACACTGAAGCTTTCTTT
TRBJ2-3 TRBV5-1 TRBD1 - CASSLEQGAMTDTQYF TGCGCCAGCAGCTTGGAACAGGGGGCTATGACAGATACGCAGTATTTT
TRBJ2-3 TRBV11-2 TRBD2 few CASSLVRGGPVEQYF TGTGCCAGCAGCTTAGTTCGGGGGGGGCCGGTCGAGCAGTATTTT
TRBJ2-3 TRBV7-2 TRBD2 - CARSGGAGDTQYF TGTGCCAGAAGCGGGGGGGCCGGGGATACGCAGTATTTT
TRBJ1-2 TRBV19 - - CASRGRWNYGYTF TGTGCCAGTAGGGGACGGTGGAACTATGGCTACACCTTC
TRBJ1-3 TRBV6-1 TRBD1 - CASSEVTGRVNTIYF TGTGCCAGCAGTGAGGTGACAGGGCGCGTCAACACCATATATTTT
TRBJ2-5 TRBV24-1 TRBD2 few CATSEVLAGGAETQYF TGTGCCACCAGTGAGGTACTAGCGGGGGGCGCCGAGACCCAGTACTTC
TRBJ1-2 TRBV6-5 - - CASSFQGRGYGYTF TGTGCCAGCAGTTTCCAGGGCCGAGGCTATGGCTACACCTTC
TRBJ2-3 TRBV6-5 - large CASSYSTAWWGTQYF TGTGCCAGCAGTTACTCAACCGCTTGGTGGGGGACGCAGTATTTT
TRBJ2-7 TRBV20-1 TRBD2 few CSAPAGESSYEQYF TGCAGTGCGCCGGCGGGGGAGAGCTCCTACGAGCAGTACTTC